The 25 T cell receptor beta chains below were found in one sample sequenced in a study of blood T cell repertoires in COVID-19. TCRdb's table, derived via immunoSEQ multiplex PCR, lists solely in-frame clones and lacks some. The sample consists of around 170,000 clones, about 81% of them appearing once. Sequencing used peripheral blood. The receptors come from a woman aged 80 or over with COVID-19, enrolled during active disease.

This chain connects TRBV13 to TRBJ2-7; 8 bases match TRBD1. The germline gives CDR1 PRHDT, CDR2 FYEKMQ (reference sequence). There are 15 residues in the CDR3. Losses at the gene ends were 5 bases for V and 0 bases for J; bases not matched to a gene: 6. The CDR3 nucleotides are TGTGCCAGCAGCCCACGGACAGGGAGCTCCTACGAGCAGTACTTC. Translated, it gives CASSPRTGSSYEQYF.

This clone has at least ten counts. This rearrangement joins TRBV5-6 to TRBJ1-2, with TRBD1 matching over 8 bases. The CDR3 is made up of 14 amino acids. V dropped 4 bases and J dropped 7; count of bases not matched to a gene: 9. From germline, CDR1 is SGHDT and CDR2 YYEEEE. CDR3 bases: TGTGCCAGCAGCGGGCGGACAGGGTTTTTTGGCTACACCTTC. Translation: CASSGRTGFFGYTF.

The chain has TRBV5-1 and TRBJ1-3; unclear D gene. This CDR3 spans 18 amino acids. Between the trimmed V and J ends, which lost 0 bases and 0 bases, there was a span of 16 bases. CDR1 is SGHRS and CDR2 is YFSETQ in the germline V gene. The CDR3 region is CASSLGFGETSSGNTIYF. The CDR3 coding sequence is TGCGCCAGCAGCTTGGGGTTCGGGGAGACTAGCTCTGGAAACACCATATATTTT.

This rearrangement joins TRBV6-1 to TRBJ1-5, with D maybe TRBD1 (6 bases). This CDR3 is 16 amino acids long. V was clipped by 2 bases and J by 9 bases, with 20 bases between them. Germline V CDR1 and CDR2: MNHNS, SASEGT. The CDR3 DNA sequence: TGTGCCAGCAGTGAATCCCGGCAGGGGACCTATTCGCCCCAGCATTTT. Its protein is CASSESRQGTYSPQHF.

The rearrangement uses TRBV13 and TRBJ2-1; D gene uncertain. Trimming stripped 1 base from V and 10 bases from J, with 11 bases between. CDR3 size: 13 residues. The germline V gene encodes CDR1 PRHDT and CDR2 FYEKMQ (reference sequence). This CDR3 reads CASSLVGSPEQFF. The CDR3 DNA sequence: TGTGCCAGCAGCTTAGTGGGCTCACCAGAGCAGTTCTTC.

J is TRBJ2-7 and V is TRBV19; 7 bases are a match to TRBD1. Germline values: CDR1 LNHDA, CDR2 SQIVND (reference sequence). The CDR3 runs to 14 residues. With V trimmed by 3 bases and J by 5 bases, 7 bases remained unmatched. CDR3: CASSIRQGENEQYF. CDR3 bases: TGTGCCAGTAGTATTAGGCAGGGGGAGAACGAGCAGTACTTC.

V is TRBV7-2 and J is TRBJ2-3; the D is unclear. This CDR3 has 14 residues. In germline, CDR1 is SGHTA, CDR2 FQGNSA. Trimming cost V 3 bases and J 1 base, with 8 bases left between them. CDR3 loop: CASSLSQGTDTQYF. The DNA for the CDR3 is TGTGCCAGCAGCTTGTCGCAGGGCACAGATACGCAGTATTTT.

This chain connects TRBV18 to TRBJ1-6, with D uncertain. The V end was cut by 2 bases, the J end by 8 bases, with 10 bases between. The germline CDR1 and CDR2 sequences are KGHSH and LQKENI. The CDR3 totals 14 residues. CDR3 DNA sequence: TGTGCCAGCTCACCAAAACCCGGGGATTCACCCCTCCACTTT. Its translation is CASSPKPGDSPLHF.

V gene TRBV2 combines with J gene TRBJ1-6, with 10 bases fitting TRBD1. Germline CDR1 reads SNHLY; CDR2 reads FYNNEI. CDR3 length: 15 residues. The V segment lost 6 bases and the J segment 7 bases; nucleotides outside the gene matches: 6. CDR3: CASRPGTGENSPLHF. Here the CDR3 DNA reads TGTGCCAGCAGGCCGGGGACAGGGGAGAATTCACCCCTCCACTTT.

The chain uses TRBV7-9 and TRBJ2-2; TRBD2 might be the D (6 bases). V lost 9 bases, J lost 4 bases, and 15 bases lay in between. The CDR3 extends over 14 amino acids. Germline V lookup: CDR1 SEHNR, CDR2 FQNEAQ (reference sequence). The CDR3 region is CASTHSGATGELFF. CDR3 DNA: TGTGCCAGTACCCACTCGGGAGCCACCGGGGAGCTGTTTTTT. Supplemented by reference TRBV7-9 and TRBJ2-2, the full variable domain reads DTGVSQNPRHKITKRGQNVTFRCDPISEHNRLYWYRQTLGQGPEFLTYFQNEAQLEKSRLLSDRFSAERPKGSFSTLEIQRTEQGDSAMYLCASTHSGATGELFFGEGSRLTVL.

The chain carries TRBV7-2 and TRBJ2-3, with 15 bases aligning to TRBD2. Germline-derived CDR1 and CDR2 are SGHTA and FQGNSA. The junction had 9 bases not matched to a gene; V was cut back by 5 bases and J by 3 bases. The CDR3 sequence is 18 residues long. CDR3 nucleotides: TGTGCCAGCAGCATGGGACTAGCGGGGGGCCCCTCTACAGATACGCAGTATTTT. As protein: CASSMGLAGGPSTDTQYF. Together with reference TRBV7-2 and TRBJ2-3, the CDR3 gives the full variable domain: GAGVSQSPSNKVTEKGKDVELRCDPISGHTALYWYRQSLGQGLEFLIYFQGNSAPDKSGLPSDRFSAERTGGSVSTLTIQRTQQEDSAVYLCASSMGLAGGPSTDTQYFGPGTRLTVL.

The chain is built from TRBV15 and TRBJ1-3; D remains unclear. The CDR3 covers 13 residues. Germline values: CDR1 LNHNV, CDR2 YYDKDF (reference sequence). With 0 bases removed from V and 6 bases from J, the gap between germline ends came to 6 bases. Written as DNA, the CDR3 is TGTGCCACCAGCAGAGATCTAGCAAACACCATATATTTT. It is translated as CATSRDLANTIYF.

This chain's CDR3 is CASSSLAGPWEQYF. CDR3 DNA sequence: TGTGCCAGCAGCTCACTAGCAGGGCCGTGGGAGCAGTACTTC. This sequence joins TRBV7-2 and TRBJ2-7; D may be TRBD2 (6 bases). This CDR3 comprises 14 residues. Deletions cut 4 bases from V and 7 bases from J, with 17 bases between. Germline V gene data show CDR1 as SGHTA and CDR2 as FQGNSA.

The J gene is TRBJ2-3, the V gene TRBV27; TRBD2 aligns across 14 bases. Germline-derived CDR1 and CDR2 are MNHEY and SMNVEV (reference sequence). This CDR3 has 15 residues. With 4 bases clipped from V and 5 bases from J, the junction kept 2 bases outside the gene matches. CDR3 amino acids: CASSWTSGRRDTQYF. CDR3 DNA: TGTGCCAGCAGTTGGACTAGCGGGAGGAGAGATACGCAGTATTTT.

This clone was seen a handful of times. The chain carries TRBV11-2 and TRBJ2-3; unclear D gene. V shed 0 bases and J shed 1 base, with 8 bases lying between them. The CDR3 runs to 15 residues. Germline V gene lookup returns CDR1 SGHAT and CDR2 FQNNGV. CDR3 protein: CASSLDWSGTDTQYF. For the CDR3, the DNA is TGTGCCAGCAGCTTAGATTGGTCGGGCACAGATACGCAGTATTTT.

The genes are TRBV4-1 and TRBJ1-3; 7 bases align to TRBD1. The CDR3 totals 18 residues. Germline V lookup: CDR1 MGHRA, CDR2 YSYEKL. V was clipped by 1 base and J by 4 bases; unmatched bases: 13. The CDR3 DNA sequence: TGCGCCAGCAGCCAAGGGCCCCTTCCCCAGGGGGGCGGAAACACCATATATTTT. Its translation: CASSQGPLPQGGGNTIYF.

The rearrangement joins TRBV29-1 to TRBJ2-1; 7 nucleotides agree with TRBD1. Trimming cost V 2 bases and J 6 bases; bases outside gene matches: 13. This CDR3 is built from 16 residues. CDR1 and CDR2 from the germline V gene are SQVTM and ANQGSEA. The CDR3 bases are TGCAGCGTTGAAAAAATGGGACAGAGGATGGCCAATGAGCAGTTCTTC. It codes for CSVEKMGQRMANEQFF.

The chain carries TRBV7-9 and TRBJ1-2, with D unclear. Germline values: CDR1 SEHNR, CDR2 FQNEAQ (reference sequence). The CDR3 sequence is 16 residues long. The ends were cut back, 2 bases at V and 0 bases at J, with 13 bases in the middle. Here the CDR3 reads CASSLSWATTNYGYTF. As DNA, the CDR3 is TGTGCCAGCAGCTTATCGTGGGCAACCACTAACTATGGCTACACCTTC. Full variable domain (missing parts from reference TRBV7-9 and TRBJ1-2): DTGVSQNPRHKITKRGQNVTFRCDPISEHNRLYWYRQTLGQGPEFLTYFQNEAQLEKSRLLSDRFSAERPKGSFSTLEIQRTEQGDSAMYLCASSLSWATTNYGYTFGSGTRLTVV.

In this sample, this clone turned up once. The V and J genes are TRBV12-3 or TRBV12-4 and TRBJ2-7, with a tentative D call TRBD1 (6 bases). V lost 5 bases and J lost 1, with 9 bases in between. The length of the CDR3 is 13 residues. The CDR3 is CASSTTGSYEQYF. CDR3 nucleotides: TGTGCCAGCAGTACTACAGGGTCCTACGAGCAGTACTTC.

The genes are TRBV5-1 and TRBJ2-2, with 7 positions matching TRBD1. The V gene end was trimmed by 4 bases and the J gene end by 0 bases; junction bases not matched to a gene: 6. The CDR3 runs to 16 residues. Germline V gene data show CDR1 as SGHRS and CDR2 as YFSETQ. DNA of the CDR3: TGCGCCAGCAGCCGCCACAGGGGCACGAACACCGGGGAGCTGTTTTTT. Translation gives CASSRHRGTNTGELFF.

This chain uses TRBV15 with TRBJ2-5; 9 bases fit TRBD2. Germline CDR1 LNHNV, CDR2 YYDKDF (reference sequence). This CDR3 contains 16 residues. V dropped 5 bases and J dropped 6; count of bases not matched to a gene: 13. CDR3 amino acids: CATSQSFARGGQTQYF. For the CDR3, the DNA is TGTGCCACCAGCCAGAGCTTTGCGCGGGGGGGTCAGACCCAGTACTTC.

The chain has TRBV5-1 and TRBJ1-4; D gene unclear. Germline V CDR1 and CDR2: SGHRS, YFSETQ. This CDR3 comprises 14 residues. V was trimmed by 1 base and J by 0 bases, leaving 4 bases between them. CDR3 region: CASSLTATNEKLFF. The CDR3 DNA follows: TGCGCCAGCAGCTTGACTGCAACTAATGAAAAACTGTTTTTT.

The V gene is TRBV9, the J gene TRBJ2-3, with 9 nucleotides matching TRBD2. Germline lookup yields CDR1 SGDLS and CDR2 YYNGEE. V shed 4 bases and J 4 bases; nucleotides not matched to a gene: 13. The CDR3 runs to 17 residues. The CDR3 DNA reads TGTGCCAGCAGCCCCCGACGGAATAGCGGGAGACCAGATACGCAGTATTTT. Amino acids: CASSPRRNSGRPDTQYF.

The sample holds one count of this clone. J is TRBJ2-7 and V is TRBV19; 11 bases fit TRBD1. Germline-derived CDR1 and CDR2 are LNHDA and SQIVND (reference sequence). This CDR3 has 15 residues. V shed 7 bases and J 2 bases; nucleotides not matched to a gene: 7. For the CDR3, the DNA is TGTGCCAGTACCGGACCGGGACAGGGGGCCTACGAGCAGTACTTC. Translating it yields CASTGPGQGAYEQYF.

This chain joins TRBV13 and TRBJ2-1; tentatively, D is TRBD2 (6 bases). Per germline, CDR1 PRHDT and CDR2 FYEKMQ (reference sequence). Trimming shortened V by 0 bases and J by 4 bases, and 16 bases separated the two germline ends. The CDR3 runs 17 residues. In DNA form, the CDR3 reads TGTGCCAGCAGCTTAGGGCGTTGGGCTAGCGCATACAATGAGCAGTTCTTC. This codes for CASSLGRWASAYNEQFF.